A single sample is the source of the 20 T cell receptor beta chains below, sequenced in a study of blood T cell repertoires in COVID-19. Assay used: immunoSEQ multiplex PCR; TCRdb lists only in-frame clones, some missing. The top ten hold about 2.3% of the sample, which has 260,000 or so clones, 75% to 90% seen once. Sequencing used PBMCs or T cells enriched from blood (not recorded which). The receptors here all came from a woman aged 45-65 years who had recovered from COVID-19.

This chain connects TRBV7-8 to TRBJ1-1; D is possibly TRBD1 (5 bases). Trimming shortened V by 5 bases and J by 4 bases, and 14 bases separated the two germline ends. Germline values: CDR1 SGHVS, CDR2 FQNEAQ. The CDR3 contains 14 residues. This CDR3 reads CASSLGGYRTEAFF. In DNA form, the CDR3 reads TGTGCCAGCAGCCTGGGGGGGTATCGCACTGAAGCTTTCTTT.

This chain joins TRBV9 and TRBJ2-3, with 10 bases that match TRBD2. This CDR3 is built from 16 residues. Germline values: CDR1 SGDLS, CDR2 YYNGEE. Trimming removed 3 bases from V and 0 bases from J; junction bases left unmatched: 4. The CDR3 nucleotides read TGTGCCAGCAGCGCGCAGCGGGGGGGAAGCACAGATACGCAGTATTTT. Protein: CASSAQRGGSTDTQYF.

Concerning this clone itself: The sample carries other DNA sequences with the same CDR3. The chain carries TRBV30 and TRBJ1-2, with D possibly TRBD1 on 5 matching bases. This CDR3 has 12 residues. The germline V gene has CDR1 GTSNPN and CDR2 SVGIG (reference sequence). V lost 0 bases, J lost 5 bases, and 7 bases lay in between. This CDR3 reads CAWSVTGYGYTF. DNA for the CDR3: TGTGCCTGGAGTGTTACAGGTTATGGCTACACCTTC.

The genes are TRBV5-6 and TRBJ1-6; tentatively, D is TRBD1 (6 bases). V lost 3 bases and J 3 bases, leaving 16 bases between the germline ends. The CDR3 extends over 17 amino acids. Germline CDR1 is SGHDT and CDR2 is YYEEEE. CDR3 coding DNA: TGTGCCAGCAGCTCCGGGATTCGGGACATCTATAATTCACCCCTCCACTTT. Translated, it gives CASSSGIRDIYNSPLHF.

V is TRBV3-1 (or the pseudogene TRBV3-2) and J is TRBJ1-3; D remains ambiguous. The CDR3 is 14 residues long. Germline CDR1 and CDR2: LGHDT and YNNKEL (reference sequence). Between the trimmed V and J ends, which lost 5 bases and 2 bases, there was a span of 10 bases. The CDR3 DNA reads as TGTGCCAGCAGCACCGGCGGGCCTGGAAACACCATATATTTT. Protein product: CASSTGGPGNTIYF.

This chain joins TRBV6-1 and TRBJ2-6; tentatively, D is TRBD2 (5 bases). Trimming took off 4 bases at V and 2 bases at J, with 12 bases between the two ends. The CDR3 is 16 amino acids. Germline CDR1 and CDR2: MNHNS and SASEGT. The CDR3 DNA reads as TGTGCCAGCAGTGCTCGGGGTCCGACTGGGGCCAACGTCCTGACTTTC. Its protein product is CASSARGPTGANVLTF.

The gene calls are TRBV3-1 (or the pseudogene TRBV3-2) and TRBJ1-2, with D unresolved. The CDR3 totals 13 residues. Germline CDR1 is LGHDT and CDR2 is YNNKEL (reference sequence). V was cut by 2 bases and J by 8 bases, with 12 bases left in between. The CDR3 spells CASSQSSVGGYTF. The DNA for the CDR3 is TGTGCCAGCAGCCAATCTTCAGTCGGGGGCTACACCTTC.

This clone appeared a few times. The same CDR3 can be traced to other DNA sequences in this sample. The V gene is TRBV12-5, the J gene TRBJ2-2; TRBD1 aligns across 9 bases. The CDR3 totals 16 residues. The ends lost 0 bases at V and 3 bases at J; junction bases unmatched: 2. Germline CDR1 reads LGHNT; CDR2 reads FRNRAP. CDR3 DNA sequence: TGTGCTAGTGGTTTGGTATGGGACAGGGACACCGGGGAGCTGTTTTTT. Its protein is CASGLVWDRDTGELFF.

CDR3 coding DNA: TGTGCCAGCAGCAACAAGGGACAGCTGGCTTGGTCCCAGCATTTT. Its protein is CASSNKGQLAWSQHF. The chain employs TRBV5-6 and TRBJ1-5; 7 nucleotides agree with TRBD1. Germline lookup yields CDR1 SGHDT and CDR2 YYEEEE. The V segment lost 4 bases and the J segment 11 bases; nucleotides outside the gene matches: 15. The CDR3 contains 15 residues.

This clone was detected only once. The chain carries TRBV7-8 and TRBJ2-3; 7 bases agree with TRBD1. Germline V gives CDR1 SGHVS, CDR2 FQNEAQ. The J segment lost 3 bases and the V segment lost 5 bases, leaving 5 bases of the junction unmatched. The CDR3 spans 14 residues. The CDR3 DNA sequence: TGTGCCAGCAGCGTAGGGACAGCTACAGATACGCAGTATTTT. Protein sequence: CASSVGTATDTQYF.

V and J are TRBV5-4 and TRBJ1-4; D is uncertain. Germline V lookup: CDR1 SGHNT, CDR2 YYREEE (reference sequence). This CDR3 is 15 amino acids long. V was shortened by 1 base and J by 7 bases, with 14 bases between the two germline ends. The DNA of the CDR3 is TGTGCCAGCAGCTTGTCGCGGCGGGGTGGTGAAAAACTGTTTTTT. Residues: CASSLSRRGGEKLFF.

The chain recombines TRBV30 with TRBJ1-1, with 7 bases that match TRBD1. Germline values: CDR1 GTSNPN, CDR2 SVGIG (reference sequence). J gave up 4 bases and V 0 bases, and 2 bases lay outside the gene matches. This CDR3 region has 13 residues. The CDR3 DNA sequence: TGTGCCTGGAGTGTAGCAGGGGGCACTGAAGCTTTCTTT. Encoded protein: CAWSVAGGTEAFF.

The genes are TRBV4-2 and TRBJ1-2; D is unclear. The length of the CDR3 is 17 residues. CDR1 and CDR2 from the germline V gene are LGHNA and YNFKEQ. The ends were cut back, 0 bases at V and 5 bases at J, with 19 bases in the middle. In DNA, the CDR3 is TGTGCCAGCAGCCAAGATCTTCAGGCGAAGCTGAATTATGGCTACACCTTC. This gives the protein CASSQDLQAKLNYGYTF.

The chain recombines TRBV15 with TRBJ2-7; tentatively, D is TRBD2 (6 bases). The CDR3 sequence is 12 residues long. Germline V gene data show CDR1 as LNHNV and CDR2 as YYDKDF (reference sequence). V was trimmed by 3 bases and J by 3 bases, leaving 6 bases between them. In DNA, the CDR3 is TGTGCCACCAGCAGGGACTACTACGAGCAGTACTTC. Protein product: CATSRDYYEQYF. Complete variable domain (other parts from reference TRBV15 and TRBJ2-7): DAMVIQNPRYQVTQFGKPVTLSCSQTLNHNVMYWYQQKSSQAPKLLFHYYDKDFNNEADTPDNFQSRRPNTSFCFLDIRSPGLGDTAMYLCATSRDYYEQYFGPGTRLTVT.

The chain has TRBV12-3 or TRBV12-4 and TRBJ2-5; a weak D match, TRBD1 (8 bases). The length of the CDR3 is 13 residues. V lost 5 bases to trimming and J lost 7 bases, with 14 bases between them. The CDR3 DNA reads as TGTGCCAGCAGTCGGACAGGGAGGGCGACCCAGTACTTC. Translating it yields CASSRTGRATQYF.

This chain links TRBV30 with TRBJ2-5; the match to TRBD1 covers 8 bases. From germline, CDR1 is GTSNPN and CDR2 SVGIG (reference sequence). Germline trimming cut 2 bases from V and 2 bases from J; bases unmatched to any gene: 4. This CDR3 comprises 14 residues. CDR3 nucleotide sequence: TGTGCCTGGAGTCGCGACAGGGGTCAAGAGACCCAGTACTTC. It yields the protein CAWSRDRGQETQYF.

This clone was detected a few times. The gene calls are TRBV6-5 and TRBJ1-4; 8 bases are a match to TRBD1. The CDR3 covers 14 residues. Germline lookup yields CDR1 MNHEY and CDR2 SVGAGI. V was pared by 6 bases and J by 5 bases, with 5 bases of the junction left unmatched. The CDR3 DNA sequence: TGTGCCAGCAGCTTGCGACAGGGGAATGAAAAACTGTTTTTT. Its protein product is CASSLRQGNEKLFF.

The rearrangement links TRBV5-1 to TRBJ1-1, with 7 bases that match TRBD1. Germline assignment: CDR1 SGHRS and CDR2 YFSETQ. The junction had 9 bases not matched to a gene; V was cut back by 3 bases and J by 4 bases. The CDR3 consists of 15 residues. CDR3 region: CASSSSTGELTEAFF. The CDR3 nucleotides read TGCGCCAGCAGCTCCTCAACAGGGGAGCTCACTGAAGCTTTCTTT.

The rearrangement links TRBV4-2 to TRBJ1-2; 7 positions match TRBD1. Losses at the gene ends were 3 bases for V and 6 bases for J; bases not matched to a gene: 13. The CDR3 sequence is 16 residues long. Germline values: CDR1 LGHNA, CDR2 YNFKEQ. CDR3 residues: CASSHLQGPEIDGYTF. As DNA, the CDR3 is TGTGCCAGCAGCCACCTACAGGGGCCGGAGATAGATGGCTACACCTTC.

The CDR3 DNA is TGTGCCAGCAGTGAATCGGGGGGACAGGAGGAAAAACTGTTTTTT. Its translation is CASSESGGQEEKLFF. The rearrangement links TRBV2 to TRBJ1-4, with TRBD1 matching over 8 bases. This CDR3 has 15 residues. V gave up 2 bases and J gave up 8 bases; unmatched junction bases: 7. Germline V lookup: CDR1 SNHLY, CDR2 FYNNEI. Filled out from reference TRBV2 and TRBJ1-4, the complete variable domain reads EPEVTQTPSHQVTQMGQEVILRCVPISNHLYFYWYRQILGQKVEFLVSFYNNEISEKSEIFDDQFSVERPDGSNFTLKIRSTKLEDSAMYFCASSESGGQEEKLFFGSGTQLSVL.